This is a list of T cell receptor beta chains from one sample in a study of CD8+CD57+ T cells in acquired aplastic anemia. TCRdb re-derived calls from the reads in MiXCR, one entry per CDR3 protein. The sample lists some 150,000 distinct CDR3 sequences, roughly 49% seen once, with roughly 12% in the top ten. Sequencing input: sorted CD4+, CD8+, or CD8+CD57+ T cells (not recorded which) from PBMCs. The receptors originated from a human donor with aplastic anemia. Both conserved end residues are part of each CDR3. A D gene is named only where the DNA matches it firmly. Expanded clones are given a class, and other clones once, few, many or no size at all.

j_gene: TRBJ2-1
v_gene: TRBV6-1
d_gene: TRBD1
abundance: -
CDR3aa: CASSGGQNLYNEQFF
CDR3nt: TGTGCCAGCAGTGGGGGACAGAACCTTTACAATGAGCAGTTCTTC

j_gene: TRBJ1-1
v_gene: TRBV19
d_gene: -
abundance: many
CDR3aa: CASSIPSESTEAFF
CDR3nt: TGTGCCAGCTCTATCCCCTCAGAGAGCACTGAAGCTTTCTTT

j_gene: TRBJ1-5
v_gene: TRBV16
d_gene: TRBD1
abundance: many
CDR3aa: CASSRNRGQGNQPQHF
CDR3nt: TGTGCCAGCAGCCGGAATCGGGGACAGGGCAATCAGCCCCAGCATTTT

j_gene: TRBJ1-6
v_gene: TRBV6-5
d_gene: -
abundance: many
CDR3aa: CASSYSGMANSPLHF
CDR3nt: TGTGCCAGCAGTTACTCAGGGATGGCTAATTCACCCCTCCACTTT

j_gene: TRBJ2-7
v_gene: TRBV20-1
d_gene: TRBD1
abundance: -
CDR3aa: CSARQGSYEQYF
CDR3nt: TGCAGTGCCAGACAGGGCTCCTACGAGCAGTACTTC

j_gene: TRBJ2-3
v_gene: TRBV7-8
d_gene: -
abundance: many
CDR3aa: CASSPRSPDTQYF
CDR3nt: TGTGCCAGCAGCCCGCGGAGCCCAGATACGCAGTATTTT

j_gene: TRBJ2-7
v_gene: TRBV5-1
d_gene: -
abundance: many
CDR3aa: CASSLGGREQYF
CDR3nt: TGCGCCAGCAGCTTGGGGGGGAGGGAGCAGTACTTC

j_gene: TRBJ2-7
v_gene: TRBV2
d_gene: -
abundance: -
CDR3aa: CASSEGIGEQYF
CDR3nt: TGTGCCAGCAGTGAGGGGATTGGCGAGCAGTACTTC

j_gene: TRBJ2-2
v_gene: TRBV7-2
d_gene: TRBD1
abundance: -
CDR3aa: CASSPQGTNTGEPFF
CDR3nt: TGTGCCAGCAGCCCACAGGGGACGAACACCGGGGAGCCGTTTTTT

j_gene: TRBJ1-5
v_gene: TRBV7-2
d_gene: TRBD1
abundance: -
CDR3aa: CASSRQGLDQPQHF
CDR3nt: TGTGCCAGCAGCCGACAGGGTTTAGATCAGCCCCAGCATTTT

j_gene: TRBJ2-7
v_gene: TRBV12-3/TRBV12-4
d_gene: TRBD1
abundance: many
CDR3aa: CASSLNRGYEQYF
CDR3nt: TGTGCCAGCAGTTTAAACAGGGGCTACGAGCAGTACTTC

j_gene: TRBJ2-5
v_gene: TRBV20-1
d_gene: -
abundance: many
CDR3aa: CSARDGDLSMGETQYF
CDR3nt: TGCAGTGCTAGAGATGGAGACTTGTCTATGGGGGAGACCCAGTACTTC

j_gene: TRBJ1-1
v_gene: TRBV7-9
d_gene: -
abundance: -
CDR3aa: CASSGVEVTEAFF
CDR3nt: TGTGCCAGCAGCGGCGTTGAGGTCACTGAAGCTTTCTTT

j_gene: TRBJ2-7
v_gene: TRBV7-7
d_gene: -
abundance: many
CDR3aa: CASSSGPGTYEQYF
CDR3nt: TGTGCCAGCAGTTCCGGGCCGGGGACCTACGAGCAGTACTTC

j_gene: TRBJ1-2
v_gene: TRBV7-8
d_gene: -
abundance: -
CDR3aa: CASSSTQTDNYGYAF
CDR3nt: TGTGCCAGCAGCTCAACACAGACTGATAACTATGGCTACGCCTTC

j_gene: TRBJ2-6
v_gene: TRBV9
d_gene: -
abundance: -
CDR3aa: CASSVDSRLGGANVLTF
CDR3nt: TGTGCCAGCAGCGTAGATAGCCGCCTTGGAGGGGCCAACGTCCTGACTTTC

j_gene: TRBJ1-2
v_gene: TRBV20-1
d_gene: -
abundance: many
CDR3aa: CSARRTTGNYGYTF
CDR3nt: TGCAGTGCCCGGCGTACCACAGGGAACTATGGCTACACCTTC

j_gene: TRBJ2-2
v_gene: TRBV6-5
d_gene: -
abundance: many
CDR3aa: CASSYSIKGPGELFF
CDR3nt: TGTGCCAGCAGTTACTCGATTAAGGGACCCGGGGAGCTGTTTTTT

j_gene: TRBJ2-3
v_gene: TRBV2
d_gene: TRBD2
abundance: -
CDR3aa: CASSGREKTDTQYF
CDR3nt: TGTGCCAGCTCGGGGCGGGAGAAGACAGATACGCAGTATTTT

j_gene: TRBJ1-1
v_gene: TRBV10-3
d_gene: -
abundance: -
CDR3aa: CAIAWELNTEAFF
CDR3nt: TGTGCCATCGCGTGGGAGCTGAACACTGAAGCTTTCTTT

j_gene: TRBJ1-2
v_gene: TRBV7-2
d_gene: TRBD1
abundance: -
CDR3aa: CASSLTGQGGYGYTF
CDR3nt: TGTGCCAGCAGCTTGACAGGGCAAGGGGGTTATGGCTACACCTTC

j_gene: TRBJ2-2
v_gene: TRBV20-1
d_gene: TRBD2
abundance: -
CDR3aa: CSARDNSGSTEELFF
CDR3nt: TGCAGTGCTAGAGATAATAGCGGGAGCACCGAGGAGCTGTTTTTT

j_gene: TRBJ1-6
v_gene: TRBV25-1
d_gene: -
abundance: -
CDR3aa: CASSRWSPNSPLHF
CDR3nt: TGTGCCAGCAGTAGATGGAGCCCTAATTCACCCCTCCACTTT

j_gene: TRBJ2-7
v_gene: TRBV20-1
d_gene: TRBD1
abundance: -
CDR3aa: CSAQDRGRSYEQYF
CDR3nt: TGCAGTGCTCAGGACAGGGGGCGATCCTACGAGCAGTACTTC

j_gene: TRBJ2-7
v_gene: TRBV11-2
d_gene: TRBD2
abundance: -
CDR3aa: CASSLMTSGAVSYEQYF
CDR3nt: TGTGCCAGCAGCTTAATGACTAGCGGGGCCGTCTCCTACGAGCAGTACTTC

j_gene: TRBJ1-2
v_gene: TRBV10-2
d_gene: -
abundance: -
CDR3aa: CASSPKMGGYTF
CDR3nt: TGCGCCAGCAGCCCCAAGATGGGTGGCTACACCTTC

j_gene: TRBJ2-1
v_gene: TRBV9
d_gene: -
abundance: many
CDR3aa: CASSVEWLGSNEQFF
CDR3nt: TGTGCCAGCAGCGTAGAGTGGCTAGGAAGTAATGAGCAGTTCTTC

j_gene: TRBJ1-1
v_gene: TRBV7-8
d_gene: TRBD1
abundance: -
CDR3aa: CASSLSSTGVTTEAFF
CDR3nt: TGTGCCAGCAGCTTATCGTCGACAGGGGTAACCACTGAAGCTTTCTTT

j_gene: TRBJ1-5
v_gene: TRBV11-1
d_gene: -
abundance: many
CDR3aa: CASSLGTRDQNQPQHF
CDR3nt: TGTGCCAGCAGCTTAGGGACCCGGGACCAGAATCAGCCCCAGCATTTT

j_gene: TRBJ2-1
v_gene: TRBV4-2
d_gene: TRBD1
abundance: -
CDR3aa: CASSPPPPPGGNEQFF
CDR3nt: TGTGCCAGCAGCCCTCCCCCCCCTCCAGGGGGCAATGAGCAGTTCTTC

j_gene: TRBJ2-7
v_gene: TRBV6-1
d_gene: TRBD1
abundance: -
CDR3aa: CASGQGDHYEQYF
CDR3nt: TGTGCCAGCGGACAGGGGGACCACTACGAGCAGTACTTC

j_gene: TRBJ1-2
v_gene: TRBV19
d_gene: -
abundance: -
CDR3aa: CASSARVREGYGYTF
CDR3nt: TGTGCCAGTAGTGCCCGAGTCAGGGAGGGATATGGCTACACCTTC

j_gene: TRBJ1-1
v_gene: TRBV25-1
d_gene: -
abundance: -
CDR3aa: CASSGAGLMNTEAFF
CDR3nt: TGTGCCAGCAGCGGCGCCGGTCTAATGAACACTGAAGCTTTCTTT